This T cell receptor beta chain was observed in a study of technical replicates of blood from a few donors (dated by TCRdb to the late 2010s). Libraries were built with the immunoSEQ multiplex PCR assay. In its TCRdb copy, this immuneACCESS table keeps in-frame sequences only and misses some clones. Where compared with another copy, unresolved V genes explain less than half of these, and the others have no known cause. A total of about 80,000 clones appear in this sample, roughly 94% of them only once. The ten largest clones capture more than 0.35% of the sample. As concerns this clone: The target of this receptor is not known. No base qualities exist here, and no much larger clone lies one base off it.

Counted from cysteine to phenylalanine, this CDR3 has 13 amino acids. Only the CDR3 region is kept as DNA, spanning 39 bases read in frame from base 1. In the germline V gene, CDR1 corresponds to SNHLY and CDR2 to FYNNEI. Between the V and J ends, shortened by 6 bases and 3 bases respectively, the junction contains 9 bases. The rearrangement joined TRBV2 to TRBJ2-1, with TRBD1 perhaps the D gene, on 5 matching bases. Material for sequencing was T cells isolated from PBMCs. The receptor was derived from a human donor in good health. This receptor has the CDR3 CASRIDSYNEQFF. The bases read TGTGCCAGCAGGATAGACAGCTACAATGAGCAGTTCTTC. The variable domain in full, with residues beyond the CDR3 obtained from the reference TRBV2 and TRBJ2-1 genes, is EPEVTQTPSHQVTQMGQEVILRCVPISNHLYFYWYRQILGQKVEFLVSFYNNEISEKSEIFDDQFSVERPDGSNFTLKIRSTKLEDSAMYFCASRIDSYNEQFFGPGTRLTVL.